The rows below give T cell receptor beta chains drawn from one sample of a study of CD8+CD57+ T cells in acquired aplastic anemia. TCRdb reanalysed the reads using MiXCR and keeps one entry per CDR3 protein. Of 150,000 to 200,000 distinct CDR3 sequences in the sample, 45% to 50% were seen once. The source material was sorted CD4+, CD8+, or CD8+CD57+ T cells (not recorded which) from PBMCs. The receptor set was obtained from a human donor in good health. Both conserved end residues are part of each CDR3. A D gene is named only where the DNA matches it firmly. Part of the rows lack a size; the others show once, few, many or a class for expanded clones.

TRBV3-1,many,NA,TRBJ1-1,CASSQALGRGAFF,TGTGCCAGCAGCCAAGCGTTGGGGAGGGGAGCTTTCTTT
TRBV5-8,NA,TRBD2,TRBJ2-7,CASSQASGASYEQYF,TGTGCCAGCAGCCAGGCCAGCGGGGCTTCCTACGAGCAGTACTTC
TRBV25-1,few,NA,TRBJ2-3,CASSGRTGTDTQYF,TGTGCCAGCAGTGGGCGGACAGGCACAGATACGCAGTATTTT
TRBV19,many,NA,TRBJ1-5,CASGTGKIGNQPQHF,TGTGCCAGCGGTACAGGGAAGATAGGCAATCAGCCCCAGCATTTT
TRBV14,NA,NA,TRBJ2-7,CASSQQVYEQYF,TGTGCCAGCAGCCAGCAGGTCTACGAGCAGTACTTC
TRBV9,many,NA,TRBJ2-2,CASSVVVTQNTGELFF,TGTGCCAGCAGCGTAGTAGTCACCCAGAACACCGGGGAGCTGTTTTTT
TRBV30,NA,TRBD1,TRBJ2-5,CAWNPQGSHAETQYF,TGTGCCTGGAACCCACAGGGGTCCCACGCAGAGACCCAGTACTTC
TRBV20-1,many,TRBD2,TRBJ2-3,CSARVAGGPTDTQYF,TGCAGTGCTAGAGTGGCGGGAGGGCCGACCGATACGCAGTATTTT
TRBV7-6,NA,NA,TRBJ2-7,CASSFGRGRDEQYF,TGTGCCAGCAGCTTCGGCAGGGGCAGGGACGAGCAGTACTTC
TRBV18,NA,NA,TRBJ1-3,CASSPPSNSGNTIYF,TGTGCCAGCTCACCACCTTCGAACTCTGGAAACACCATATATTTT
TRBV24-1,many,TRBD1,TRBJ1-5,CATSDSTGGDQPQHF,TGTGCCACCAGTGATTCTACAGGGGGGGATCAGCCCCAGCATTTT
TRBV25-1,NA,TRBD1,TRBJ1-4,CASSYSGLRGQEKLFF,TGTGCCAGCAGTTACTCGGGGTTAAGGGGGCAAGAAAAACTGTTTTTT
TRBV6-1,NA,NA,TRBJ2-7,CASRGTRYEQYF,TGTGCCAGCAGAGGAACCCGCTACGAGCAGTACTTC
TRBV12-3/TRBV12-4,many,NA,TRBJ1-2,CASSLRVGAGYTF,TGTGCCAGCAGTTTAAGGGTTGGAGCTGGCTACACCTTC
TRBV7-6,many,TRBD2,TRBJ2-1,CASTTPGLAYNEQFF,TGTGCCAGCACCACCCCGGGACTAGCCTACAATGAGCAGTTCTTC
TRBV12-3/TRBV12-4,many,NA,TRBJ2-2,CASSSLRGAENTGELFF,TGTGCCAGCAGTTCACTCAGGGGGGCGGAGAACACCGGGGAGCTGTTTTTT
TRBV19,few,TRBD1,TRBJ2-4,CASRETGTKNIQYF,TGTGCCAGTAGGGAGACAGGGACCAAAAACATTCAGTACTTC
TRBV20-1,many,TRBD2,TRBJ2-2,CSARASGRGTGELFF,TGCAGTGCTAGGGCTAGCGGGAGAGGCACCGGGGAGCTGTTTTTT
TRBV25-1,few,TRBD2,TRBJ2-7,CASTGLGSYEQYF,TGTGCCAGCACGGGACTAGGCTCCTACGAGCAGTACTTC
TRBV20-1,NA,NA,TRBJ2-7,CSATPTSYERYF,TGCAGTGCCACCCCTACCTCCTACGAGCGGTACTTC
TRBV10-2,NA,TRBD1,TRBJ1-5,CASSEVAGGIQPQHF,TGCGCCAGCAGTGAAGTTGCAGGGGGTATTCAGCCCCAGCATTTT
TRBV20-1,NA,NA,TRBJ2-7,CSARGHQISYEQYF,TGCAGTGCTAGAGGACACCAGATCTCCTACGAGCAGTACTTC
TRBV19,NA,TRBD1,TRBJ2-7,CASRTGDGTYEQYF,TGTGCCAGTAGAACAGGGGACGGTACCTACGAGCAGTACTTC
TRBV30,many,NA,TRBJ1-6,CALGGNSPLHF,TGTGCCTTGGGTGGGAATTCACCCCTCCACTTT
TRBV2,few,TRBD2,TRBJ2-7,CASRPGLAGGSRPYEQYF,TGTGCCAGCAGACCAGGACTAGCGGGAGGATCCCGGCCCTACGAGCAGTACTTC
TRBV7-2,NA,NA,TRBJ2-5,CASTLDLQETQYF,TGTGCCAGCACCTTGGACTTACAAGAGACCCAGTACTTC
TRBV7-9,many,TRBD1,TRBJ2-7,CASSTPGTDEQYF,TGTGCCAGCAGCACCCCCGGGACAGACGAGCAGTACTTC
TRBV5-1,NA,NA,TRBJ1-2,CASSLGGHYGYTF,TGCGCCAGCAGCTTAGGAGGACACTATGGCTACACCTTC
TRBV2,NA,TRBD1,TRBJ1-5,CASGRTGPNQPQHF,TGTGCCAGCGGCCGGACAGGGCCCAATCAGCCCCAGCATTTT
TRBV6-5,few,NA,TRBJ1-4,CASSHRGGDEKLFF,TGTGCCAGCAGTCACCGGGGGGGCGATGAAAAACTGTTTTTT
TRBV7-3,few,NA,TRBJ1-6,CASSFENDSPLHF,TGTGCCAGCAGCTTCGAGAATGATTCACCCCTCCACTTT
TRBV20-1,many,TRBD2,TRBJ2-7,CSASPTSGRSHEQYF,TGCAGTGCTAGCCCGACTAGCGGGAGATCTCACGAGCAGTACTTC
TRBV9,NA,TRBD2,TRBJ2-5,CASSVSSGGTMQETQYF,TGTGCCAGCAGCGTAAGTAGCGGGGGAACAATGCAAGAGACCCAGTACTTC
TRBV6-5,NA,TRBD2,TRBJ2-1,CASSYVLAGTSEQFF,TGTGCCAGCAGTTACGTGCTAGCGGGAACAAGTGAGCAGTTCTTC
TRBV12-3/TRBV12-4,NA,NA,TRBJ2-2,CASSEGTGELFF,TGTGCCAGCAGTGAGGGCACCGGGGAGCTGTTTTTT
TRBV6-5,NA,TRBD1,TRBJ1-1,CASTLDRVNTEAFF,TGTGCCAGCACTTTGGACAGGGTGAACACTGAAGCTTTCTTT
TRBV7-9,once,NA,TRBJ2-2,CASSVRDIRAGELFF,TGTGCCAGCAGCGTCCGGGACATAAGGGCCGGGGAGCTGTTTTTT
TRBV3-1,few,NA,TRBJ2-4,CASSARRRTGAKNIQYF,TGTGCCAGCAGCGCCCGACGCCGAACGGGAGCCAAAAACATTCAGTACTTC
TRBV9,many,TRBD2,TRBJ2-5,CASSFSGSRVETQYF,TGTGCCAGCAGCTTTAGCGGGAGTAGAGTGGAGACCCAGTACTTC
TRBV7-2,medium-sized,NA,TRBJ2-3,CASSLLGADTQYF,TGTGCCAGCAGCTTATTGGGGGCAGATACGCAGTATTTT
TRBV29-1,NA,NA,TRBJ2-1,CSVGRGASYNEQFF,TGCAGCGTTGGTCGGGGGGCCTCCTACAATGAGCAGTTCTTC
TRBV7-9,NA,NA,TRBJ1-6,CASSQESDHNSPLHF,TGTGCCAGCAGCCAAGAATCAGACCATAATTCACCCCTCCACTTT
TRBV6-1,many,NA,TRBJ2-7,CASSERGFGTPYYEQYF,TGTGCCAGCAGTGAACGGGGGTTTGGTACCCCCTACTACGAGCAGTACTTC
TRBV11-2,NA,NA,TRBJ2-7,CASSPGVWGFYDEQYF,TGTGCCAGCAGCCCCGGGGTCTGGGGATTTTACGACGAGCAGTACTTC
TRBV7-2,NA,TRBD1,TRBJ1-2,CASSLVGQGSYTF,TGTGCCAGCAGCTTAGTGGGACAGGGATCTTACACCTTC
TRBV5-1,NA,NA,TRBJ2-5,CASSLVGEETQYF,TGCGCCAGCAGCTTGGTCGGGGAAGAGACCCAGTACTTC
TRBV10-1,NA,NA,TRBJ1-2,CASIHGDYGYTF,TGCGCCAGCATCCACGGGGACTATGGCTACACCTTC
TRBV19,NA,NA,TRBJ1-5,CASSITAAQPQHF,TGTGCCAGTAGTATCACAGCAGCGCAGCCCCAGCATTTT
TRBV20-1,NA,TRBD1,TRBJ1-5,CSARGGGDNQPQHF,TGCAGTGCTAGAGGAGGGGGCGACAATCAGCCCCAGCATTTT
TRBV29-1,NA,NA,TRBJ2-1,CSVGFLSSLGDEQFF,TGCAGCGTTGGTTTTCTCTCCTCCTTAGGCGATGAGCAGTTCTTC
TRBV12-3/TRBV12-4,many,NA,TRBJ1-5,CASSLSVGSRNQPQHF,TGTGCCAGCAGTTTATCTGTGGGCAGCCGGAATCAGCCCCAGCATTTT
TRBV29-1,many,NA,TRBJ2-7,CSVGYSPYEQYF,TGCAGCGTTGGATACAGCCCCTACGAGCAGTACTTC
TRBV25-1,NA,NA,TRBJ1-5,CASSEGDGVYSNQPQHF,TGTGCCAGCAGTGAAGGGGACGGCGTTTATAGCAATCAGCCCCAGCATTTT
TRBV11-2,NA,NA,TRBJ2-1,CASSFGALGGSEQFF,TGTGCCAGCAGCTTCGGGGCCTTAGGAGGCAGTGAGCAGTTCTTC